A selection of T cell receptor beta chains follows, all from one sample in a study of shared clonotypes between healthy human individuals. TCRdb's table, derived via immunoSEQ multiplex PCR, lists solely in-frame clones and lacks some. The sample yields about 480,000 clones, 79% seen once. Sequencing was performed on PBMCs. These TCRs come from a woman aged 40-49 years in good health. Some clones in this sample may be carry-over from other donors' samples. Each CDR3 is given with its conserved first and last residue. D genes are given only for firm matches. The listing skips clone size in some rows; elsewhere it reads once, few, many or a size class.

clone_size	j_call	v_call	d_call	cdr3_nt	cdr3_aa
-	TRBJ2-1	TRBV11-2	TRBD2	TGTGCCAGCAGGCGAGGACTAGCGTTCAATGAGCAGTTCTTC	CASRRGLAFNEQFF
few	TRBJ2-7	TRBV18	-	TGTGCCAGCTCACCACGGGCCCACCTGGAGTACGAGCAGTACTTC	CASSPRAHLEYEQYF
once	TRBJ1-3	TRBV21-1	-	TGTGCCAGCAGCTTCCGGGTCTATCTCTCTGGAAACACCATATATTTT	CASSFRVYLSGNTIYF
-	TRBJ2-5	TRBV9	-	TGTGCCAGCAGCGGTGGGCCCCTCCAAGAGACCCAGTACTTC	CASSGGPLQETQYF
-	TRBJ2-3	TRBV5-1	-	TGCGCCAGCAGCTTGGGGAGCGGATCTAGCACAGATACGCAGTATTTT	CASSLGSGSSTDTQYF
once	TRBJ2-7	TRBV15	TRBD2	TGTGCCACCAGCAGAGAGACTAGCGGGAGGAAAAAGCAGTACTTC	CATSRETSGRKKQYF
once	TRBJ2-3	TRBV7-2	-	TGTGCCAGCAGCTATCTCGCGGCCACAGATACGCAGTATTTT	CASSYLAATDTQYF
-	TRBJ1-2	TRBV7-2	-	TGTGCCAGCAGCTTAATAGGGAGAGGGTATGGCTACACCTTC	CASSLIGRGYGYTF
once	TRBJ1-4	TRBV6-1	-	TGTGCCAGAAACCCTCACAGAGCAACTAATGAAAAACTGTTTTTT	CARNPHRATNEKLFF
-	TRBJ2-2	TRBV28	-	TGTGCCAGCAGTTACTACAGGGTGAACACCGGGGAGCTGTTTTTT	CASSYYRVNTGELFF
once	TRBJ2-3	TRBV7-7	TRBD2	TGTGCCAGCAGCCCCCTCGGACTAGATCTAGATACGCAGTATTTT	CASSPLGLDLDTQYF